The sequence of this T cell receptor (beta chain) was determined in a study of PD-L1 blockade in urothelial cancer. Study overall: Specimens of blood held a median count of roughly 150,000 T cells.

In each PCR, synthetic TCR analog templates were spiked in. The protocol was immunoSEQ multiplex PCR, while the TCRdb copy is restricted to in-frame clones and leaves out a portion. This sample carries 50,000 to 65,000 clones, around 84% of them seen once, and the ten largest clones take less than 3.5%. Germline-derived CDR1 and CDR2 are MNHEY and SVGAGI. The CDR3 extends over 16 amino acids. With V trimmed by 0 bases and J by 5 bases, 1 base remained unmatched. This TCR derives from a man between 45 and 60 years old with urothelial cancer. The chain carries TRBV6-5 and TRBJ2-5; 15 bases are a match to TRBD2. Here the sequenced sample was PBMCs, taken around atezolizumab (anti-PD-L1) treatment. As DNA, the CDR3 is TGTGCCAGCAGTTACTCAGGACTAGCGGGAGGGGAGACCCAGTACTTC. Translation: CASSYSGLAGGETQYF.